These 3 T cell receptor beta chains were all obtained from the same sample, sequenced in a study of blood T cell repertoires in COVID-19 (TCRdb year 2020). Receptor amplification or capture employed the immunoSEQ multiplex PCR assay. Sourced from immuneACCESS, this table was stored by TCRdb with only in-frame sequences that have V and J called. A share of the clones is absent; for the studies checked, an unresolved V gene accounts for under half, and the remainder has no known explanation. Here the sample has about 75,000 clones; roughly 90% occur a single time. The top ten constitute 2.5% of the sample. The sequenced material came from peripheral blood. These receptors all come from a human donor in a cohort sampled during active COVID-19.

The chain is built from TRBV5-3 and TRBJ2-1, with a weak D call TRBD1 (5 bases). TRBV5-3 counts as an open reading frame of uncertain function. The CDR3 runs 14 residues. Trimming took 4 bases from V and 3 from J, leaving 11 bases between them. CDR3 nucleotide sequence: TGTGCCAGAAGCCTCACAGGAAACTACAATGAGCAGTTCTTC. Amino acid sequence: CARSLTGNYNEQFF.

This chain connects TRBV27 to TRBJ2-7; D is undetermined. The CDR3 contains 11 residues. Germline V lookup: CDR1 MNHEY, CDR2 SMNVEV (reference sequence). V lost 1 base and J lost 5, with 3 bases in between. The CDR3 region is CASSLFNEQYF. In DNA form, the CDR3 reads TGTGCCAGCAGTTTATTCAACGAGCAGTACTTC.

The V and J genes are TRBV18 and TRBJ1-5, with D unresolved. Germline V gives CDR1 KGHSH, CDR2 LQKENI. V was trimmed by 0 bases and J by 2 bases, leaving 11 bases between them. This CDR3 is built from 16 residues. The CDR3 region is CASSPPSGSGNQPQHF. The CDR3 DNA reads TGTGCCAGCTCACCACCGTCAGGATCGGGCAATCAGCCCCAGCATTTT.